The following is a T cell receptor (beta chain) sequence with its context. Antigen specificity is unknown. Produced via immunoSEQ multiplex PCR; TCRdb's table is partial and in-frame only. Here the sample spans about 2 million clones, less than 95% being singletons. The data are from a study of shared clonotypes between healthy human individuals. Trimming took off 2 bases at V and 6 bases at J, with 12 bases between the two ends. The CDR3 spans 14 residues. Per germline, CDR1 SGHRS and CDR2 YFSETQ. Study-level findings and limits: The naive CD4 repertoires of a handful of donors were compared, and around 5% of clonotypes were shared. Despite large depth, sorted-subset datasets appeared incompletely sequenced.

The naive CD8 fraction comprised CD45RO-negative cells positively selected for CCR7 and excluded terminally differentiated effector memory CD45RA+ cells. The chain links TRBV5-1 to TRBJ2-4; D gene uncertain. This receptor was identified in a man in his late teens or twenties in good health. The specimen was naive CD8+ T cells sorted from blood. This CDR3 is CASSFESDVNIQYF. CDR3 DNA: TGCGCCAGCAGCTTTGAGTCCGACGTAAACATTCAGTACTTC.